A selection of T cell receptor beta chains follows, all from one sample in a study of a mutant IDH1 vaccine in newly diagnosed glioma. TCRdb's copy holds only in-frame clones and misses some; the assay was immunoSEQ multiplex PCR. The profile shows under 65,000 clones, 70% to 90% of them singletons. Sequenced material: PBMCs, taken from a glioma patient treated with radiotherapy, temozolomide or both. These receptors were obtained from a man younger than 30 with glioma. CDR3s include the opening cysteine and the closing phenylalanine or tryptophan. A D gene is named only where the DNA matches it firmly. Size values are once, few and many counts, or a class for expanded clones, and some rows have none.

J gene: TRBJ1-3
V gene: TRBV29-1
D gene: TRBD1
clone size: -
CDR3 DNA: TGCAGCGTAGGGACAGGGGGCTCTGGAAACACCATATATTTT
CDR3 protein: CSVGTGGSGNTIYF

J gene: TRBJ2-1
V gene: TRBV15
D gene: -
clone size: -
CDR3 DNA: TGTGCCACCAGCAGAGAAGGCAATGAGCAGTTCTTC
CDR3 protein: CATSREGNEQFF

J gene: TRBJ1-1
V gene: TRBV29-1
D gene: -
clone size: -
CDR3 DNA: TGCAGCGTTGCCCAGACAGGCCCGAACACTGAAGCTTTCTTT
CDR3 protein: CSVAQTGPNTEAFF

J gene: TRBJ2-7
V gene: TRBV7-2
D gene: TRBD2
clone size: few
CDR3 DNA: TGTGCCAGCAGCTTTGAGCGGGGCCCCTACGAGCAGTACTTC
CDR3 protein: CASSFERGPYEQYF

J gene: TRBJ2-7
V gene: TRBV4-1
D gene: -
clone size: -
CDR3 DNA: TGCGCCAGCAGCCGGATCCGGGGCGAGCACGAGCAGTACTTC
CDR3 protein: CASSRIRGEHEQYF

J gene: TRBJ1-1
V gene: TRBV5-1
D gene: -
clone size: -
CDR3 DNA: TGCGCCAGCAGCTTGGGCCAGTCTAACACTGAAGCTTTCTTT
CDR3 protein: CASSLGQSNTEAFF

J gene: TRBJ1-1
V gene: TRBV5-1
D gene: TRBD1
clone size: -
CDR3 DNA: TGCGCCAGCAGCTTGACAGGGGGTCACACTGAAGCTTTCTTT
CDR3 protein: CASSLTGGHTEAFF

J gene: TRBJ2-3
V gene: TRBV7-9
D gene: TRBD2
clone size: -
CDR3 DNA: TGTGCCAGCAGCTCTCGGACTAGCGGGAGCACAGATACGCAGTATTTT
CDR3 protein: CASSSRTSGSTDTQYF

J gene: TRBJ2-3
V gene: TRBV5-6
D gene: TRBD1
clone size: -
CDR3 DNA: TGTGCCAGCAGCCTTCTCGGGACAGGGAGCACAGATACGCAGTATTTT
CDR3 protein: CASSLLGTGSTDTQYF

J gene: TRBJ2-7
V gene: TRBV30
D gene: -
clone size: -
CDR3 DNA: TGTGCCTGGAGTAGTGCCCCGCGAGGCGAGCAGTACTTC
CDR3 protein: CAWSSAPRGEQYF

J gene: TRBJ1-3
V gene: TRBV6-5
D gene: -
clone size: -
CDR3 DNA: TGTGCCAGCGAACTAGGGTCTGGAAACACCATATATTTT
CDR3 protein: CASELGSGNTIYF

J gene: TRBJ2-2
V gene: TRBV29-1
D gene: TRBD2
clone size: -
CDR3 DNA: TGCAGCGTCGTTACTAGCGCCGGGGAGCTGTTTTTT
CDR3 protein: CSVVTSAGELFF

J gene: TRBJ2-2
V gene: TRBV14
D gene: TRBD1
clone size: -
CDR3 DNA: TGTGCCAGCAGCCCAAGACCGACAGGGGTCGGGGAGCTGTTTTTT
CDR3 protein: CASSPRPTGVGELFF

J gene: TRBJ2-7
V gene: TRBV19
D gene: -
clone size: once
CDR3 DNA: TGTGCCAGTAGTATAGCCGGATACGAGCAGTACTTC
CDR3 protein: CASSIAGYEQYF

J gene: TRBJ2-5
V gene: TRBV19
D gene: -
clone size: -
CDR3 DNA: TGTGCCAGTAGTCCAAAGGGGTACCAAGAGACCCAGTACTTC
CDR3 protein: CASSPKGYQETQYF

J gene: TRBJ2-7
V gene: TRBV5-1
D gene: -
clone size: -
CDR3 DNA: TGCGCCAGCAGCTTGGTTGGGGCATCCTACGAGCAGTACTTC
CDR3 protein: CASSLVGASYEQYF

J gene: TRBJ2-1
V gene: TRBV6-5
D gene: -
clone size: -
CDR3 DNA: TGTGCCAGCAGTTACTCTCCCCATGAGCAGTTCTTC
CDR3 protein: CASSYSPHEQFF

J gene: TRBJ2-3
V gene: TRBV19
D gene: -
clone size: -
CDR3 DNA: TGTGCCAGTAGTAACCAGGACACTAGCACAGATACGCAGTATTTT
CDR3 protein: CASSNQDTSTDTQYF

J gene: TRBJ1-6
V gene: TRBV6-5
D gene: -
clone size: -
CDR3 DNA: TGTGCCAGCAGTTACAGGGGTGGAAAGAATTCACCCCTCCACTTT
CDR3 protein: CASSYRGGKNSPLHF

J gene: TRBJ1-1
V gene: TRBV19
D gene: TRBD1
clone size: -
CDR3 DNA: TGTGCCAGTAGTGGACAGGGCACTGAAGCTTTCTTT
CDR3 protein: CASSGQGTEAFF

J gene: TRBJ1-1
V gene: TRBV30
D gene: -
clone size: -
CDR3 DNA: TGTGCCTGGAGTGGGGGCAAAGGAGATGGCACTGAAGCTTTCTTT
CDR3 protein: CAWSGGKGDGTEAFF

J gene: TRBJ2-7
V gene: TRBV7-2
D gene: -
clone size: -
CDR3 DNA: TGTGCCAGCAGCTTAGCCACAGGGTTCTCCTACGAGCAGTACTTC
CDR3 protein: CASSLATGFSYEQYF

J gene: TRBJ2-5
V gene: TRBV4-3
D gene: -
clone size: -
CDR3 DNA: TGCGCCAGCAGCCAAAAAGAAGGCCTGGAGACCCAGTACTTC
CDR3 protein: CASSQKEGLETQYF

J gene: TRBJ2-7
V gene: TRBV29-1
D gene: TRBD2
clone size: -
CDR3 DNA: TGCAGCGCCCAAGCGGGAAGCTCCTACGAGCAGTACTTC
CDR3 protein: CSAQAGSSYEQYF

J gene: TRBJ2-7
V gene: TRBV6-5
D gene: TRBD1
clone size: -
CDR3 DNA: TGTGCCAGCAGGCAGACAGGGATTACTGGCGAGCAGTACTTC
CDR3 protein: CASRQTGITGEQYF

J gene: TRBJ1-2
V gene: TRBV29-1
D gene: -
clone size: -
CDR3 DNA: TGCAGCGTCGCACCCCCGGGGGGAGGGGGTACTACGGGCTACACCTTC
CDR3 protein: CSVAPPGGGGTTGYTF

J gene: TRBJ1-1
V gene: TRBV6-1
D gene: -
clone size: -
CDR3 DNA: TGTGCCGCACTCGCCCGGTTCAGTGCTTTCTTT
CDR3 protein: CAALARFSAFF

J gene: TRBJ2-7
V gene: TRBV6-5
D gene: -
clone size: -
CDR3 DNA: TGTGCCAGCAGTTACGGGAACTCCTACGAGCAGTACTTC
CDR3 protein: CASSYGNSYEQYF

J gene: TRBJ2-2
V gene: TRBV6-5
D gene: -
clone size: once
CDR3 DNA: TGTGCCAGCAGTATGAAGGGGGGGGAGCTGTTTTTT
CDR3 protein: CASSMKGGELFF

J gene: TRBJ2-7
V gene: TRBV19
D gene: -
clone size: -
CDR3 DNA: TGTGCCAGTAGTATTAGACGGGCCTACGAGCAGTACTTC
CDR3 protein: CASSIRRAYEQYF

J gene: TRBJ1-2
V gene: TRBV5-6
D gene: TRBD1
clone size: -
CDR3 DNA: TGTGCCAGCAGCTTGGGGGACAGAAACTATGGCTACACCTTC
CDR3 protein: CASSLGDRNYGYTF

J gene: TRBJ1-1
V gene: TRBV6-5
D gene: -
clone size: few
CDR3 DNA: TGTGCCAGCAGTTTTATGGTTGGTGGTGAGAACACTGAAGCTTTCTTT
CDR3 protein: CASSFMVGGENTEAFF

J gene: TRBJ1-2
V gene: TRBV18
D gene: -
clone size: -
CDR3 DNA: TGTGCCAGCTCACCCTACATGACTTATGGCTACACCTTC
CDR3 protein: CASSPYMTYGYTF

J gene: TRBJ2-1
V gene: TRBV5-1
D gene: TRBD2
clone size: -
CDR3 DNA: TGCGCCAGCAGCTTGGGGCTAGCGGGGGGTCATGAGCAGTTCTTC
CDR3 protein: CASSLGLAGGHEQFF

J gene: TRBJ1-3
V gene: TRBV6-1
D gene: -
clone size: -
CDR3 DNA: TGTGCCAGCAACCTTTTTGAGGCTCCCGGAAACACCATATATTTT
CDR3 protein: CASNLFEAPGNTIYF

J gene: TRBJ2-2
V gene: TRBV30
D gene: -
clone size: few
CDR3 DNA: TGTGCCTTTAGGCCGGGGAACACCGGGGAGCTGTTTTTT
CDR3 protein: CAFRPGNTGELFF

J gene: TRBJ2-2
V gene: TRBV18
D gene: -
clone size: -
CDR3 DNA: TGTGCCAGCTCACCGGACAGGAACACCGGGGAGCTGTTTTTT
CDR3 protein: CASSPDRNTGELFF

J gene: TRBJ1-2
V gene: TRBV7-9
D gene: -
clone size: -
CDR3 DNA: TGTGCCAGCAGCGCCACAGGGTTCCGGTATGGCTACACCTTC
CDR3 protein: CASSATGFRYGYTF

J gene: TRBJ1-1
V gene: TRBV11-3
D gene: TRBD1
clone size: once
CDR3 DNA: TGTGCCAGCAGCTTAGACGGACAGGGCTCCACTGAAGCTTTCTTT
CDR3 protein: CASSLDGQGSTEAFF

J gene: TRBJ2-7
V gene: TRBV5-1
D gene: -
clone size: -
CDR3 DNA: TGCGCCAGCAGAGGGCAGGGTTATTACGAGCAGTACTTC
CDR3 protein: CASRGQGYYEQYF